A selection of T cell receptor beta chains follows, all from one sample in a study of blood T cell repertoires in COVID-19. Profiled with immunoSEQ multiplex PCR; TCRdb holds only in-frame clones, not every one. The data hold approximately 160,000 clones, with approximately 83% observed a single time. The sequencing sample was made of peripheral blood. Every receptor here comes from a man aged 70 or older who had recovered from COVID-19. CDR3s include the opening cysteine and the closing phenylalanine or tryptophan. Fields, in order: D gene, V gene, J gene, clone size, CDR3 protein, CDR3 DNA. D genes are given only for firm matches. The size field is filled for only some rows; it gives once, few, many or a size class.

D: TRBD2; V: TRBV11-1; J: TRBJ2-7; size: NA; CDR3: CASSALGAGGLYEQYF; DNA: TGTGCCAGCAGTGCTCTCGGAGCGGGAGGTTTGTACGAGCAGTACTTC
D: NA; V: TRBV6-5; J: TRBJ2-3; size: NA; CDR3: CASSSQGALHTQYF; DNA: TGTGCCAGCAGTTCCCAGGGTGCACTGCATACGCAGTATTTT
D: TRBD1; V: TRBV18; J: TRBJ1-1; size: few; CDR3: CASSPGQGTNTEAFF; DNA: TGTGCCAGCTCACCGGGACAGGGGACGAACACTGAAGCTTTCTTT
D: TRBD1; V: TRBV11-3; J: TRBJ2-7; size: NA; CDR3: CASSLGIGTGDEQYF; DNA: TGTGCCAGCAGCTTAGGTATCGGGACAGGGGACGAGCAGTACTTC
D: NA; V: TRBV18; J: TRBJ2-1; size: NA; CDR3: CASSRGRDLSYNEQFF; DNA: TGTGCCAGCTCACGGGGCCGGGACTTATCCTACAATGAGCAGTTCTTC
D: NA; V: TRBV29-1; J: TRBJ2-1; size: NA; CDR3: CSVEGTGSSYNEQFF; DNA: TGCAGCGTTGAAGGCACAGGGAGCTCCTACAATGAGCAGTTCTTC
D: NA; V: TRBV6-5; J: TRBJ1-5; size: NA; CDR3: CASSSQVNSNQPQHF; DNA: TGTGCCAGCAGTTCGCAGGTTAATAGCAATCAGCCCCAGCATTTT
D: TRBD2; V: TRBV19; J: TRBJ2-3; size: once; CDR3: CASSELAGGSTDTQYF; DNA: TGTGCCAGTAGTGAGCTAGCGGGAGGGTCCACAGATACGCAGTATTTT
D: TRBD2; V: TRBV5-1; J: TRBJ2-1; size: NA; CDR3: CASSRRVAGDEQFF; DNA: TGCGCCAGCAGCCGTCGAGTAGCGGGAGATGAGCAGTTCTTC
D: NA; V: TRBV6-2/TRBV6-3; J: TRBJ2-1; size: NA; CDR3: CASSYSFQSSYNEQFF; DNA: TGTGCCAGCAGTTACTCTTTCCAGTCCTCCTACAATGAGCAGTTCTTC
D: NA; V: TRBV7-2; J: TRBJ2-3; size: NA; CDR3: CASSLVGSFTDTQYF; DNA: TGTGCCAGCAGCTTAGTAGGTAGCTTCACAGATACGCAGTATTTT
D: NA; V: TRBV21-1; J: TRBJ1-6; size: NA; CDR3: CASISTPGQGLSPLHF; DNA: TGTGCCAGCATCTCTACTCCGGGACAGGGCCTTTCACCCCTCCACTTT
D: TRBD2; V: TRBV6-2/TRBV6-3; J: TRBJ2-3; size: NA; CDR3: CATSRGLAGPGTQYF; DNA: TGTGCCACCAGTAGGGGGCTAGCGGGACCGGGTACGCAGTATTTT
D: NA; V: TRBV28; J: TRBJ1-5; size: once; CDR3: CASSLDTLLNQPQHF; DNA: TGTGCCAGCAGTTTGGACACACTGTTAAATCAGCCCCAGCATTTT
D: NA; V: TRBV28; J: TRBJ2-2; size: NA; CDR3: CASSWRQGELFF; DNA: TGTGCCAGCAGTTGGCGACAGGGGGAGCTGTTTTTT
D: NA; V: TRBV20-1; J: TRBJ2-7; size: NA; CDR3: CSVSTGEQYF; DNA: TGCAGTGTCTCGACGGGGGAGCAGTACTTC
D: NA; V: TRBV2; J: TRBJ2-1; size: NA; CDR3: CASSVLAPKGYNEQFF; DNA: TGTGCCAGCAGTGTCTTAGCGCCGAAAGGGTACAATGAGCAGTTCTTC
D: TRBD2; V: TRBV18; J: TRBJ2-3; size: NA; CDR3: CASSPGLAGSRQYF; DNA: TGTGCCAGCTCACCCGGGCTAGCGGGTTCACGTCAGTATTTT
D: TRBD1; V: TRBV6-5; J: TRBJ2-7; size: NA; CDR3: CASRPDRGNTYEQYF; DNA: TGTGCCAGCAGGCCGGACAGGGGGAACACCTACGAGCAGTACTTC
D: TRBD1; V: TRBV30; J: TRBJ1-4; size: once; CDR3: CAWSGDRGAGKLFF; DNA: TGTGCCTGGAGTGGGGACAGGGGCGCTGGAAAACTGTTTTTT
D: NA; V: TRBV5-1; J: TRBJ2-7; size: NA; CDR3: CASSLGGLAEQYF; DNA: TGCGCCAGCAGCTTGGGTGGTTTAGCGGAGCAGTACTTC
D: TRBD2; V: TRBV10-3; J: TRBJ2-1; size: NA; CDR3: CAISETSLAGAYNEQFF; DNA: TGTGCCATCAGTGAGACCTCGCTAGCGGGAGCCTACAATGAGCAGTTCTTC
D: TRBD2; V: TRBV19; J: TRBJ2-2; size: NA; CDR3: CASSIRSGVGTGELFF; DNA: TGTGCCAGTAGTATTAGAAGCGGGGTGGGGACCGGGGAGCTGTTTTTT
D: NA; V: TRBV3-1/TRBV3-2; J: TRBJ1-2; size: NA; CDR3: CASGGKTAYGYTF; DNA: TGTGCCAGCGGGGGGAAGACAGCCTATGGCTACACCTTC
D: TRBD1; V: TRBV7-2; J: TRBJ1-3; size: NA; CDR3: CASSPQGTGTGNTIYF; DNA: TGTGCCAGCAGCCCCCAGGGGACAGGGACTGGAAACACCATATATTTT
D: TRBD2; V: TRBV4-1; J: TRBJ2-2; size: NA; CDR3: CASSHGILAGGTGELFF; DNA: TGCGCCAGCAGCCACGGAATTTTAGCGGGAGGTACCGGGGAGCTGTTTTTT
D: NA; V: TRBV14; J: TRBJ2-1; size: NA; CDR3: CASSRDIQDEQFF; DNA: TGTGCCAGCAGTCGGGACATACAGGATGAGCAGTTCTTC
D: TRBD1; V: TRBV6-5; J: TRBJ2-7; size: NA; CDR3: CASSQNRGLEQYF; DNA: TGTGCCAGCAGCCAGAACAGGGGGCTTGAGCAGTACTTC
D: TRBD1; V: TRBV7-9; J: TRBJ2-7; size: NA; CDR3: CAVDRANDYEQYF; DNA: TGTGCCGTTGACAGGGCGAACGACTACGAGCAGTACTTC
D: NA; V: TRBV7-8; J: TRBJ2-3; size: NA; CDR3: CASSHERTSTDTQYF; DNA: TGTGCCAGCAGCCATGAGCGAACTAGCACAGATACGCAGTATTTT
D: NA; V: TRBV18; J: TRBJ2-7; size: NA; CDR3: CASSPPNSPYEQYF; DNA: TGTGCCAGCTCACCACCGAATAGTCCCTACGAGCAGTACTTC
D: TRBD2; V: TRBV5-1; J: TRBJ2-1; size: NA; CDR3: CASSLEQAGLGYNEQFF; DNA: TGCGCCAGCAGCTTGGAGCAGGCGGGACTAGGCTACAATGAGCAGTTCTTC
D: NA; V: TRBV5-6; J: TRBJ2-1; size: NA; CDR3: CASSLDISSYNEQFF; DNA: TGTGCCAGCAGCTTGGATATTAGCTCCTACAATGAGCAGTTCTTC
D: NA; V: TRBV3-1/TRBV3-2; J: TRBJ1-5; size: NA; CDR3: CASSQAGLGQPQHF; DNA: TGTGCCAGCAGCCAAGCAGGGTTGGGTCAGCCCCAGCATTTT
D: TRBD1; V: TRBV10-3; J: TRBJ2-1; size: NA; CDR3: CAISETGAGDEQFF; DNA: TGTGCCATCAGTGAGACAGGGGCCGGGGATGAGCAGTTCTTC
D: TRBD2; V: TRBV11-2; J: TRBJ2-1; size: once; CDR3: CASSPRGLASYNEQFF; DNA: TGTGCCAGCAGCCCAAGGGGACTAGCGAGTTACAATGAGCAGTTCTTC
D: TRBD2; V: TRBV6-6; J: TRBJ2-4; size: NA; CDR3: CASSRGLAGEGSKNIQYF; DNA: TGTGCCAGCAGTCGAGGACTAGCGGGAGAGGGTAGCAAAAACATTCAGTACTTC
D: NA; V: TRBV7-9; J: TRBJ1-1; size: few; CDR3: CASSLDRAAEAFF; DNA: TGTGCCAGCAGCTTAGACAGGGCGGCTGAAGCTTTCTTT
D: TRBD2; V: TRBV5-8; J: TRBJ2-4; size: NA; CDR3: CASSLWSSGRAVAKNIQYF; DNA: TGTGCCAGCAGCTTGTGGTCTAGCGGGAGGGCCGTTGCCAAAAACATTCAGTACTTC
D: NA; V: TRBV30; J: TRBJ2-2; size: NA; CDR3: CAWSVANTGELFF; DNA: TGTGCCTGGAGTGTAGCAAACACCGGGGAGCTGTTTTTT
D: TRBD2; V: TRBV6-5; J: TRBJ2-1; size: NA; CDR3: CASSYDQRGDNEQFF; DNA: TGTGCCAGCAGTTACGACCAGCGGGGGGACAATGAGCAGTTCTTC
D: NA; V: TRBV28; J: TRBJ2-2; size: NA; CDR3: CASSWAGESGELFF; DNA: TGTGCCAGCAGTTGGGCAGGGGAATCCGGGGAGCTGTTTTTT
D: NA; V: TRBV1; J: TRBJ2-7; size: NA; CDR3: CTSSQDYPSLLRKTYEQYF; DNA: TGCACCAGCAGCCAAGATTACCCTAGCCTATTAAGGAAGACCTACGAGCAGTACTTC
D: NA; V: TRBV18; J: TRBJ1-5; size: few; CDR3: CASSYEGNQPQHF; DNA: TGTGCCAGCTCCTACGAGGGTAATCAGCCCCAGCATTTT
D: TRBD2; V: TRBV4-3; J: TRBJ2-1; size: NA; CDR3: CASSLGASGINEQFF; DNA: TGCGCCAGCAGCCTCGGGGCTAGCGGGATCAATGAGCAGTTCTTC
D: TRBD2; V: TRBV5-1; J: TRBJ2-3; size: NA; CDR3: CASSSGTSYESDTQYF; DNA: TGCGCCAGCAGCTCCGGGACTAGTTACGAGTCAGATACGCAGTATTTT
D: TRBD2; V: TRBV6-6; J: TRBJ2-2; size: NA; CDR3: CASTRASGRGGELFF; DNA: TGTGCCAGCACCAGGGCTAGCGGGAGAGGCGGGGAGCTGTTTTTT
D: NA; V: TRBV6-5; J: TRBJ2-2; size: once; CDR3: CASSTYQSGELFF; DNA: TGTGCCAGCAGTACCTACCAATCCGGGGAGCTGTTTTTT
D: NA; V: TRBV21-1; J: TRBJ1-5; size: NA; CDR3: CASIKGRGGYSNQPQHF; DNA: TGTGCCAGCATCAAGGGTAGGGGTGGGTATAGCAATCAGCCCCAGCATTTT
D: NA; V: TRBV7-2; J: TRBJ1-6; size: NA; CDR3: CASSLVFQVQSPLHF; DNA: TGTGCCAGCAGCTTAGTTTTCCAGGTTCAATCACCCCTCCACTTT
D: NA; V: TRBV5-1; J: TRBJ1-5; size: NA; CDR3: CASSSSGGNQPQHF; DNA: TGCGCCAGCAGCTCGTCAGGGGGCAATCAGCCCCAGCATTTT
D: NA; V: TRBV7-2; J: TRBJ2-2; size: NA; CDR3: CASSLYQGNTGELFF; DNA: TGTGCCAGCAGCTTGTACCAGGGGAACACCGGGGAGCTGTTTTTT
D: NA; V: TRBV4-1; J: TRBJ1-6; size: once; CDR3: CASSRLPGQGNSPLHF; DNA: TGCGCCAGCAGCCGCCTCCCTGGGCAGGGAAATTCACCCCTCCACTTT
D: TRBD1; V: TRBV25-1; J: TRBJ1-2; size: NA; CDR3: CASIGQGSRGYTF; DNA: TGTGCCAGCATCGGACAGGGCTCTCGGGGCTACACCTTC
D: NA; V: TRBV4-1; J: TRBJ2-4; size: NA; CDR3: CASSQEGQGNIQYF; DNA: TGCGCCAGCAGCCAAGAAGGTCAGGGAAACATTCAGTACTTC
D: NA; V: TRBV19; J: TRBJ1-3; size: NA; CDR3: CASSISTEARPGNTIYF; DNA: TGTGCCAGTAGTATTTCGACAGAGGCACGGCCTGGAAACACCATATATTTT
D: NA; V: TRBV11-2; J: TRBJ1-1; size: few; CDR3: CASSFTGFDSGEAFF; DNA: TGTGCCAGCAGCTTTACAGGGTTTGACTCAGGTGAAGCTTTCTTT
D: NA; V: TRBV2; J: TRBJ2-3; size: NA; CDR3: CASSKTGTDTQYF; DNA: TGTGCCAGCAGTAAAACAGGCACAGATACGCAGTATTTT
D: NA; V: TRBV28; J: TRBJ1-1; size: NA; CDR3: CASPPGGSLNTEAFF; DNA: TGTGCCAGCCCCCCGGGGGGGTCGCTGAACACTGAAGCTTTCTTT